One T cell receptor beta chain is described in this entry. The antigen remains unidentified. The CDR3 is made up of 17 amino acids. Germline CDR1 and CDR2: SNHLY and FYNNEI. This record comes from a study of T cells in severe cutaneous drug reactions. Overall study context: Patients were recruited from Taiwan, Thailand and Europe between the early 2010s and the late 2010s.

Sequenced patients had Stevens-Johnson syndrome or toxic epidermal necrolysis caused by carbamazepine. Peripheral blood was from CBZ-SJS/TEN patients: a few Han Chinese, about 6 European. Study conclusions and caveats: A public TCRbeta CDR3 appeared in all seven CBZ-SJS/TEN blister samples, averaging roughly 14%.

The iRepertoire multiplex PCR system with TCR subtype-specific primers built both bulk and single-cell libraries. TCRdb re-analyzed the multiplex PCR reads; it lists each CDR3 protein once, without DNA. This listing includes tens of thousands of distinct CDR3 sequences. The J gene is TRBJ1-2, the V gene TRBV2; checking the TCRdb D call of TRBD1 is not possible without DNA. The material sequenced was PBMCs. This sequence was found in a human donor with toxic epidermal necrolysis, a severe cutaneous drug reaction. This CDR3 is CASSEALRGRGNYGYTF.